This note documents a single TCR beta chain sequence. This sample is part of a study of shared clonotypes between healthy human individuals. Some clones are missing from TCRdb's copy, which holds only in-frame ones; the method was immunoSEQ multiplex PCR. The repertoire holds about 700,000 clones, with about 91% as singletons. Selected positively for CCR7 and CD45RO-negative, naive CD8 cells excluded terminally differentiated effector memory CD45RA+ cells. Each of the donors was a healthy adult who was HIV-negative and had not had a recent acute infection or vaccination. Sequencing used naive CD8+ T cells sorted from blood. The source of this sequence is a man aged 30-40 years in good health.

Written as DNA, the CDR3 is TGTGCCAGCAGCCAAGATAGCGGGAGTTTACCTAGCACAGATACGCAGTATTTT. It encodes CASSQDSGSLPSTDTQYF. The chain uses TRBV14 and TRBJ2-3, with 9 bases identical to TRBD2. Germline loops: CDR1 SGHDN, CDR2 FVKESK. CDR3 length: 18 residues. J gave up 0 bases and V 0 bases, and 7 bases lay outside the gene matches.